The 9 T cell receptor beta chains below all came from one sample that was sequenced in a study of blood T cell repertoires in COVID-19. Libraries were prepared by immunoSEQ multiplex PCR; TCRdb keeps only in-frame clonotypes and omits some of them. Of more than 250,000 clones listed, roughly 87% are singletons. Sequences were obtained from PBMCs or T cells enriched from blood (not recorded which). The origin of the receptors is a woman in her 30s who had recovered from COVID-19.

This chain connects TRBV5-5 to TRBJ1-3; D is unclear. The CDR3 length is 12 residues. Germline V lookup: CDR1 SGHKS, CDR2 YYEKEE (reference sequence). V lost 0 bases and J lost 4, with 2 bases in between. The CDR3 DNA reads as TGTGCCAGCAGCTTGGTAGGAAACACCATATATTTT. Translating gives CASSLVGNTIYF.

The gene calls are TRBV5-5 and TRBJ1-6; D unresolved. From germline, CDR1 is SGHKS and CDR2 YYEKEE (reference sequence). CDR3 length: 14 amino acids. Trimming left V 0 bases short and J 6 bases short, with 7 bases between. CDR3 region: CASSLAQTNSPLHF. CDR3 sequence (DNA): TGTGCCAGCAGCTTGGCACAGACTAATTCACCCCTCCACTTT.

This clone was seen once. The identical CDR3 is also encoded by other nucleotide sequences in the sample. The chain carries TRBV30 and TRBJ1-5, with TRBD1 identical over 9 bases. The CDR3 totals 13 residues. V lost 8 bases to trimming and J lost 3 bases; unmatched junction nucleotides: 5. CDR1 GTSNPN and CDR2 SVGIG come from the germline V gene (reference sequence). In DNA form, the CDR3 reads TGTGCCGGAGGACAGGGGATCAATCAGCCCCAGCATTTT. Its protein is CAGGQGINQPQHF.

This chain joins TRBV30 and TRBJ1-1; perhaps TRBD1 as D (6 bases). Trimming shortened V by 4 bases and J by 4 bases, and 13 bases separated the two germline ends. Germline CDR1 GTSNPN, CDR2 SVGIG (reference sequence). CDR3 length: 13 amino acids. The CDR3 nucleotides read TGTGCCTGGATCCACAGGGCCCGCACTGAAGCTTTCTTT. Protein product: CAWIHRARTEAFF.

V usage is TRBV30 and J usage is TRBJ2-7; D perhaps matches TRBD2 (5 bases). The CDR3 is made up of 13 amino acids. V lost 4 bases and J 0 bases, leaving 10 bases between the germline ends. Germline CDR1 GTSNPN, CDR2 SVGIG (reference sequence). In nucleotides, the CDR3 is TGTGCCTGGACCCCGGGAAGCTCCTACGAGCAGTACTTC. It is translated as CAWTPGSSYEQYF.

V gene TRBV5-4 combines with J gene TRBJ2-1; D gene uncertain. This CDR3 is 14 amino acids long. In germline, CDR1 is SGHNT, CDR2 YYREEE (reference sequence). The V end was cut by 0 bases, the J end by 6 bases, with 10 bases between. CDR3 sequence reads: CASSLAATSNEQFF. DNA for the CDR3: TGTGCCAGCAGCTTGGCCGCGACTTCCAATGAGCAGTTCTTC.

V gene TRBV5-6 combines with J gene TRBJ1-5; TRBD1 might be the D (6 bases). V lost 2 bases to trimming and J lost 3 bases, with 9 bases between them. The CDR3 totals 14 residues. The germline V gene has CDR1 SGHDT and CDR2 YYEEEE. CDR3 in DNA: TGTGCCAGCAGCTTAAAGGGGGTCAATCAGCCCCAGCATTTT. Translating it yields CASSLKGVNQPQHF. Full variable domain (outside the CDR3, taken from reference TRBV5-6 and TRBJ1-5): DAGVTQSPTHLIKTRGQQVTLRCSPKSGHDTVSWYQQALGQGPQFIFQYYEEEERQRGNFPDRFSGHQFPNYSSELNVNALLLGDSALYLCASSLKGVNQPQHFGDGTRLSIL.

This clone appeared a single time. This rearrangement joins TRBV20-1 to TRBJ1-2; D is possibly TRBD1 (6 bases). Germline V CDR1 and CDR2: DFQATT, SNEGSKA (reference sequence). Trimming took 8 bases from V and 6 from J, leaving 13 bases between them. The CDR3 totals 11 residues. The CDR3 protein is CSTSGADGYTF. The CDR3 DNA is TGCAGTACTTCAGGGGCGGATGGCTACACCTTC.

The V and J genes are TRBV5-1 and TRBJ1-1; 8 positions match TRBD1. The CDR3 consists of 15 residues. Germline lookup yields CDR1 SGHRS and CDR2 YFSETQ. Trimming cost V 2 bases and J 2 bases; bases outside gene matches: 5. The CDR3: CASSFRGPSNTEAFF. The CDR3 DNA reads as TGCGCCAGCAGCTTCAGGGGGCCCTCCAACACTGAAGCTTTCTTT. The full variable domain, its missing parts supplied by reference TRBV5-1 and TRBJ1-1, is KAGVTQTPRYLIKTRGQQVTLSCSPISGHRSVSWYQQTPGQGLQFLFEYFSETQRNKGNFPGRFSGRQFSNSRSEMNVSTLELGDSALYLCASSFRGPSNTEAFFGQGTRLTVV.